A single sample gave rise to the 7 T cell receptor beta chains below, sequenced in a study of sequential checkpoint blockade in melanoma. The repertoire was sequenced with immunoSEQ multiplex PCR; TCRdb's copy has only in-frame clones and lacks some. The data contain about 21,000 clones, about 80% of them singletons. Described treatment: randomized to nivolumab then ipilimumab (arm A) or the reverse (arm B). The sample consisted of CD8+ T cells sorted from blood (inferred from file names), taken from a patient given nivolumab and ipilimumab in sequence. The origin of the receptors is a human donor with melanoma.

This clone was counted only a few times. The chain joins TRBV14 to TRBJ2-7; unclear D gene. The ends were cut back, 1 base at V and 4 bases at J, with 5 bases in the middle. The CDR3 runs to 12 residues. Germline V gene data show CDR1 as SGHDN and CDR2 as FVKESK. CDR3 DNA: TGTGCCAGCAGCCAAGTAGTTTACGAGCAGTACTTC. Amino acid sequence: CASSQVVYEQYF. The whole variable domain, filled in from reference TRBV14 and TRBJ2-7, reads EAGVTQFPSHSVIEKGQTVTLRCDPISGHDNLYWYRRVMGKEIKFLLHFVKESKQDESGMPNNRFLAERTGGTYSTLKVQPAELEDSGVYFCASSQVVYEQYFGPGTRLTVT.

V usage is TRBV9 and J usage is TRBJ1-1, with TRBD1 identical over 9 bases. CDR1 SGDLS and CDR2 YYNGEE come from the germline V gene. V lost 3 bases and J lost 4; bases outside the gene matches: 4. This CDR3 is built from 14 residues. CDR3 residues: CASSDTGGLTEAFF. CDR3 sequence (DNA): TGTGCCAGCAGCGACACAGGGGGCCTCACTGAAGCTTTCTTT.

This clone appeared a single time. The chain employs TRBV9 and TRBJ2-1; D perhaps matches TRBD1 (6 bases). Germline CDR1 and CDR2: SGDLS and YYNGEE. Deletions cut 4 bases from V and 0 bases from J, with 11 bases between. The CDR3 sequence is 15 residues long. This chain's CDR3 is CASSTQGNSYNEQFF. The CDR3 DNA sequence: TGTGCCAGCAGCACCCAGGGGAACTCCTACAATGAGCAGTTCTTC.

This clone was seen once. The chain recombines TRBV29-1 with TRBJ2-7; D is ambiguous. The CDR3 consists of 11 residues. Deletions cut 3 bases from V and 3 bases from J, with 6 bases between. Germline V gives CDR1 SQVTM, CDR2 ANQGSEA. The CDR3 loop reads CSVDDSYEQYF. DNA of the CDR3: TGCAGCGTTGACGATAGCTACGAGCAGTACTTC.

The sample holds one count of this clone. CDR3 residues: CASSMSGDITEAFF. CDR3 coding DNA: TGTGCCAGTAGTATGTCAGGGGATATCACTGAAGCTTTCTTT. The chain recombines TRBV19 with TRBJ1-1; weak D call: TRBD1 (6 bases). V dropped 3 bases and J dropped 4 bases, with 12 bases sitting between them. Germline CDR1 reads LNHDA; CDR2 reads SQIVND (reference sequence). This CDR3 has 14 residues.

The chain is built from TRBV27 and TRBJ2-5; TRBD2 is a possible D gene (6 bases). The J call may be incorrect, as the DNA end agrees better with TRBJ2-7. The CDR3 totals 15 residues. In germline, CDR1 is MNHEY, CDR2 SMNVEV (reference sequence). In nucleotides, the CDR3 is TGTGCCAGCAGTTTTAACGCGGGATTGACCTACGAGCAGTACTTC. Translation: CASSFNAGLTYEQYF.

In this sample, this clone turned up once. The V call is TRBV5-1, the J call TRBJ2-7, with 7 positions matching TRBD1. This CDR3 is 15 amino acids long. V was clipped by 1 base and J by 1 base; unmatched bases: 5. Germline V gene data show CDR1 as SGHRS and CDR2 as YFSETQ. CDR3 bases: TGCGCCAGCAGCTTGCTAGGGGGCGCTTCCTACGAGCAGTACTTC. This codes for CASSLLGGASYEQYF.